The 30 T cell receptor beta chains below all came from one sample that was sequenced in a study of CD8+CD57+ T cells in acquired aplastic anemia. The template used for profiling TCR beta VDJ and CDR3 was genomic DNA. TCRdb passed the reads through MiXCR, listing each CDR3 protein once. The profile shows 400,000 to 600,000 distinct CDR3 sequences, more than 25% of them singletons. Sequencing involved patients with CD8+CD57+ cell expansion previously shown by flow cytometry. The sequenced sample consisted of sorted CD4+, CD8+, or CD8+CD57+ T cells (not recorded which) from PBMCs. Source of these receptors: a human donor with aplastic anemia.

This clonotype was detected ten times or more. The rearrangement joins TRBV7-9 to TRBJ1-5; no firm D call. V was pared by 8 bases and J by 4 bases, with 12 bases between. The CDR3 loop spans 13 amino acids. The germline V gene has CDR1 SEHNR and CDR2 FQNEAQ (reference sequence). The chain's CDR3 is CASAQDPNQPQHF. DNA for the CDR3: TGTGCCAGCGCCCAGGACCCTAATCAGCCCCAGCATTTT.

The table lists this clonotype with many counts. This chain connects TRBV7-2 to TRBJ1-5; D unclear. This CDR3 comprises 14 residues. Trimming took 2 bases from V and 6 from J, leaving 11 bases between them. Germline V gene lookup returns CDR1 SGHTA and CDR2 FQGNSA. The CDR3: CASSLYPGVQPQHF. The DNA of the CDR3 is TGTGCCAGCAGCTTATATCCCGGGGTTCAGCCCCAGCATTTT. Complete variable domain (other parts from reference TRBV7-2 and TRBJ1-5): GAGVSQSPSNKVTEKGKDVELRCDPISGHTALYWYRQSLGQGLEFLIYFQGNSAPDKSGLPSDRFSAERTGGSVSTLTIQRTQQEDSAVYLCASSLYPGVQPQHFGDGTRLSIL.

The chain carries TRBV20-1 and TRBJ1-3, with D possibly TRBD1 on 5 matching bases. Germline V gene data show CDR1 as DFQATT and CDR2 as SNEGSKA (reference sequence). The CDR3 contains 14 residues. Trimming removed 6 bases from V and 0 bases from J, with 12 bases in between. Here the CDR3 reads CSAGWGGSGNTIYF. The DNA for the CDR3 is TGCAGTGCGGGGTGGGGGGGCTCTGGAAACACCATATATTTT.

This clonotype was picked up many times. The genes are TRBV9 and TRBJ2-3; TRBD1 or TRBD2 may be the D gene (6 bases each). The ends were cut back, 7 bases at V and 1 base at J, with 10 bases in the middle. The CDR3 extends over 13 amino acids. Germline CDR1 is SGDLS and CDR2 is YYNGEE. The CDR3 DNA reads TGTGCCAGCGGAGGGACACGCACAGATACGCAGTATTTT. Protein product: CASGGTRTDTQYF. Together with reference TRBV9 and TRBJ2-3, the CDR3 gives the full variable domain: DSGVTQTPKHLITATGQRVTLRCSPRSGDLSVYWYQQSLDQGLQFLIQYYNGEERAKGNILERFSAQQFPDLHSELNLSSLELGDSALYFCASGGTRTDTQYFGPGTRLTVL.

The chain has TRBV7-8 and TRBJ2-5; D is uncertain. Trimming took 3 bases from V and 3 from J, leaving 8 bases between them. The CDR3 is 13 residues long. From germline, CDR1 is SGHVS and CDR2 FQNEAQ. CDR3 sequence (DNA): TGTGCCAGCAGCTTTTCCAGAAAAGAGACCCAGTACTTC. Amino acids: CASSFSRKETQYF.

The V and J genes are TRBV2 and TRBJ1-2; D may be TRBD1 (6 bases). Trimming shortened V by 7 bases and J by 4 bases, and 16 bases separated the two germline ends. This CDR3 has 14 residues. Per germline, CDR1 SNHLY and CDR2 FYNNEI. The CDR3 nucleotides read TGTGCCAGCACTCGTCAGGGGTATCCCTATGGCTACACCTTC. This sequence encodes CASTRQGYPYGYTF.

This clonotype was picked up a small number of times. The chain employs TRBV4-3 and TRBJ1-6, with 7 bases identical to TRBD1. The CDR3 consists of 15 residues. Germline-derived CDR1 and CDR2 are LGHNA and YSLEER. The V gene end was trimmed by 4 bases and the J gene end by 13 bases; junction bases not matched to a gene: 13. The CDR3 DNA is TGCGCCAGCAGCCGGAACCGGGACAGCGGCCCTCCCCTCCACTTT. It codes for CASSRNRDSGPPLHF.

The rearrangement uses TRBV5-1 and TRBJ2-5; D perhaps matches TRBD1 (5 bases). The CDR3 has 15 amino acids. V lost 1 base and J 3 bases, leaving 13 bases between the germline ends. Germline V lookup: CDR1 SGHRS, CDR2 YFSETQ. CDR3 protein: CASSLPDRYEETQYF. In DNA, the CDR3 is TGCGCCAGCAGCTTGCCCGACAGATACGAAGAGACCCAGTACTTC.

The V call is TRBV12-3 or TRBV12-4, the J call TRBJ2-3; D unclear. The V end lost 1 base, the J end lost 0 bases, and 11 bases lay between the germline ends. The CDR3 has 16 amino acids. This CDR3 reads CASSLGPARSTDTQYF. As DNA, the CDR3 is TGTGCCAGCAGTTTAGGGCCCGCCCGGAGCACAGATACGCAGTATTTT.

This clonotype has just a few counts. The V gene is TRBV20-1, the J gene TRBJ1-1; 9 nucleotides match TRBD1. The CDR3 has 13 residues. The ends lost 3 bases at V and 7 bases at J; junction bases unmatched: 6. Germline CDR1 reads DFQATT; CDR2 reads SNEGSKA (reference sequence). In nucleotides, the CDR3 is TGCAGTGCTAGGGGGACAGGGCTGATTGAAGCTTTCTTT. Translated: CSARGTGLIEAFF.

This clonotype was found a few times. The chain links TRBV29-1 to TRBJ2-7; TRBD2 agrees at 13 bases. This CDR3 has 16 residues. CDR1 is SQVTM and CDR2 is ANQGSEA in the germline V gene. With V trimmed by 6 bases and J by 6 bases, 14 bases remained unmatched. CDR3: CSVIPGLAGAQREQYF. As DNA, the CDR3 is TGCAGCGTGATCCCAGGACTAGCGGGGGCTCAGCGCGAGCAGTACTTC.

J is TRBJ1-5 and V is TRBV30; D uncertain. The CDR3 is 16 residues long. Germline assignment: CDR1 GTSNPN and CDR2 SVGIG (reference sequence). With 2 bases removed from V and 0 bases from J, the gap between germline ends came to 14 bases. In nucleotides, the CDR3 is TGTGCCTGGAGTCTCCCGGTCGGCTTTAGCAATCAGCCCCAGCATTTT. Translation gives CAWSLPVGFSNQPQHF.

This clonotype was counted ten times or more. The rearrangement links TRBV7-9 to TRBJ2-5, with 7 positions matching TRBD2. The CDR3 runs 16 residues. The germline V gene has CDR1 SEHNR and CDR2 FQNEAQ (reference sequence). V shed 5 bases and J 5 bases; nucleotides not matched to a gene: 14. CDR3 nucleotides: TGTGCCAGCAGCGGCGAGCGGGGACTGGGAATGGAGACCCAGTACTTC. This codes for CASSGERGLGMETQYF.

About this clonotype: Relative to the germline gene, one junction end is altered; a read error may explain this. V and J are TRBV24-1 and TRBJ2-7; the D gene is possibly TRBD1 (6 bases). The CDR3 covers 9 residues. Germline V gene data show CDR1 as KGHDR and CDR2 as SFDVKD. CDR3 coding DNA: TGTGCCACCAGTGCCCCCACAGGGTTC. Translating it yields CATSAPTGF.

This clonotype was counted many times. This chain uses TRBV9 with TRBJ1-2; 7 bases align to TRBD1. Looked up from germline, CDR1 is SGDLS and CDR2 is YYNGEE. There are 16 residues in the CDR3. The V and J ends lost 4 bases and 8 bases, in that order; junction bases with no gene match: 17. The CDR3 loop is CASSRIQQGKIGGYTF. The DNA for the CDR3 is TGTGCCAGCAGCCGCATCCAACAGGGGAAGATTGGGGGCTACACCTTC.

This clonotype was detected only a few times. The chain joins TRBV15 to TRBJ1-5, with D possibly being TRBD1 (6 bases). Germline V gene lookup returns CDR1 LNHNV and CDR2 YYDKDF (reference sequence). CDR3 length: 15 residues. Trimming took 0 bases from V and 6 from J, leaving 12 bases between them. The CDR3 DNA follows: TGTGCCACCAGCAGAGATCGGGGGCATAGTCAGCCCCAGCATTTT. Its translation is CATSRDRGHSQPQHF.

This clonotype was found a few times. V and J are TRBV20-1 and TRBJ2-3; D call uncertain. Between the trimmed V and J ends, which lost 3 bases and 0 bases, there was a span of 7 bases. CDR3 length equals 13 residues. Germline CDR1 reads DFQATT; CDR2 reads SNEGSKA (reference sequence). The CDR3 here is CSASRPSTDTQYF. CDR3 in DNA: TGCAGTGCTAGCCGTCCTAGCACAGATACGCAGTATTTT.

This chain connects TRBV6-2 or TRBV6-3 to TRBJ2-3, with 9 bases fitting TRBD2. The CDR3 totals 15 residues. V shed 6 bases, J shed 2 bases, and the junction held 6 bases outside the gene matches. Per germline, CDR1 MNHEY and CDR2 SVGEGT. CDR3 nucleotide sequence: TGTGCCAGCAGAGAGGTAGCGGGGGTCACAGATACGCAGTATTTT. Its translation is CASREVAGVTDTQYF.

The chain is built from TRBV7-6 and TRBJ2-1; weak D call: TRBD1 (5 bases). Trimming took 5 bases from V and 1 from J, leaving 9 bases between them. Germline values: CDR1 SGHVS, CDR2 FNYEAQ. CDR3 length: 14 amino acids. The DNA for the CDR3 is TGTGCCAGCAGCGGACACGGATCCTACAATGAGCAGTTCTTC. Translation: CASSGHGSYNEQFF.

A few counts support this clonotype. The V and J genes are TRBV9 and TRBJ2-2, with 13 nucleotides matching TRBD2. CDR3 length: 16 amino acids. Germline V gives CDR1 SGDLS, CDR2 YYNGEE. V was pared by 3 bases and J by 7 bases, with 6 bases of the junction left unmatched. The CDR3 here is CASSGGLAGSHGELFF. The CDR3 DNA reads TGTGCCAGCAGCGGGGGACTAGCGGGGTCTCACGGGGAGCTGTTTTTT.

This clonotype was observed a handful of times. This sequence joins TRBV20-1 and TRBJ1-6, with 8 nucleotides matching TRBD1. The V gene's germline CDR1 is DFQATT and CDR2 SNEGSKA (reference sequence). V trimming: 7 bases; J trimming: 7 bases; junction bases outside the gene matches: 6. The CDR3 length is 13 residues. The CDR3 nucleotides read TGCAGTGGCAAGGGACAGGAAAATTCACCCCTCCACTTT. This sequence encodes CSGKGQENSPLHF.

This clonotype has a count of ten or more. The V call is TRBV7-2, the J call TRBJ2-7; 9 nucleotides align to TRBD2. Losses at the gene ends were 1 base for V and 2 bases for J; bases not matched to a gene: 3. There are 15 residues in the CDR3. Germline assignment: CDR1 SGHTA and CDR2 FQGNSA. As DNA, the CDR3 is TGTGCCAGCAGCTTAGAGGGCGGGGGGGCCTACGAGCAGTACTTC. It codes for CASSLEGGGAYEQYF.

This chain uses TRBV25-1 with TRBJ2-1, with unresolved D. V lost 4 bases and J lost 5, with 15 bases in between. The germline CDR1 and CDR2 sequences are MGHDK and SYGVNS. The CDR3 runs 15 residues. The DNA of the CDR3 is TGTGCCAGCAGTGCCTGGGGTCGGCGGAACAATGAGCAGTTCTTC. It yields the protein CASSAWGRRNNEQFF.

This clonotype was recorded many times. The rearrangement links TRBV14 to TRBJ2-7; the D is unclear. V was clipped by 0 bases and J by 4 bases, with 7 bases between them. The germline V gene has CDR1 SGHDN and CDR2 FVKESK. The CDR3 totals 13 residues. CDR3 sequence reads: CASSQDPKYEQYF. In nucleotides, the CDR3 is TGTGCCAGCAGCCAAGATCCTAAGTACGAGCAGTACTTC.

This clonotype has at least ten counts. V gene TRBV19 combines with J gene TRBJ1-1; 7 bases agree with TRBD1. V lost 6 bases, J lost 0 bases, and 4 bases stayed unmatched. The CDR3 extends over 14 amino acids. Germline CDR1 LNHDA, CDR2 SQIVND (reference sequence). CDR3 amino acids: CASRRQGVNTEAFF. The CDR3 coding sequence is TGTGCCAGTAGGAGACAGGGAGTGAACACTGAAGCTTTCTTT. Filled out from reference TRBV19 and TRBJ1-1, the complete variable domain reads DGGITQSPKYLFRKEGQNVTLSCEQNLNHDAMYWYRQDPGQGLRLIYYSQIVNDFQKGDIAEGYSVSREKKESFPLTVTSAQKNPTAFYLCASRRQGVNTEAFFGQGTRLTVV.

CDR3 bases: TGTGCCAGTAGTATGAGCGGGGGCGCTGGAAACACCATATATTTT. Its protein product is CASSMSGGAGNTIYF. J is TRBJ1-3 and V is TRBV19, with D perhaps matching TRBD1 (6 bases). V was pared by 3 bases and J by 2 bases, with 11 bases between. The CDR3 extends over 15 amino acids. Germline assignment: CDR1 LNHDA and CDR2 SQIVND (reference sequence).

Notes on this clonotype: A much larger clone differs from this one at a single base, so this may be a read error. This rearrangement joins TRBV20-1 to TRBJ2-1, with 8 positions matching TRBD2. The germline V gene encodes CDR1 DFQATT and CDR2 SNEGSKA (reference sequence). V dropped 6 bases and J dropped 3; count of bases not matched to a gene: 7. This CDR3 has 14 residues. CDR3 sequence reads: CSASAGVDYNEQFF. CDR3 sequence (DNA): TGCAGTGCCTCAGCGGGAGTGGACTACAATGAGCAGTTCTTC.

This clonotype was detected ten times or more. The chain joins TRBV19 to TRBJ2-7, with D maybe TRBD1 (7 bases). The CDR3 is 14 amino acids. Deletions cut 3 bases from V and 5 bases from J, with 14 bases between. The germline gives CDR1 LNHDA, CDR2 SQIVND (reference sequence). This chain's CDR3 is CASSIHQGGNEQYF. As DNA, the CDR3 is TGTGCCAGTAGTATTCATCAGGGGGGCAACGAGCAGTACTTC.

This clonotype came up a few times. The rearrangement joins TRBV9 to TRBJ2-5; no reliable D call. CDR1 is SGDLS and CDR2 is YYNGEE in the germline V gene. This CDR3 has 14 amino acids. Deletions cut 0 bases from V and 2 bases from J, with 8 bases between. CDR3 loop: CASSVDLTQETQYF. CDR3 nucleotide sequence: TGTGCCAGCAGCGTAGATCTGACGCAAGAGACCCAGTACTTC.

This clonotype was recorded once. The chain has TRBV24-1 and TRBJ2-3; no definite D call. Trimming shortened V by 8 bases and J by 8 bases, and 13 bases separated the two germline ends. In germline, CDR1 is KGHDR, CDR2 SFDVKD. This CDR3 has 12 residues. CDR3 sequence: CATTNPTGTQYF. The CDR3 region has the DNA TGTGCCACCACTAATCCCACCGGTACGCAGTATTTT.